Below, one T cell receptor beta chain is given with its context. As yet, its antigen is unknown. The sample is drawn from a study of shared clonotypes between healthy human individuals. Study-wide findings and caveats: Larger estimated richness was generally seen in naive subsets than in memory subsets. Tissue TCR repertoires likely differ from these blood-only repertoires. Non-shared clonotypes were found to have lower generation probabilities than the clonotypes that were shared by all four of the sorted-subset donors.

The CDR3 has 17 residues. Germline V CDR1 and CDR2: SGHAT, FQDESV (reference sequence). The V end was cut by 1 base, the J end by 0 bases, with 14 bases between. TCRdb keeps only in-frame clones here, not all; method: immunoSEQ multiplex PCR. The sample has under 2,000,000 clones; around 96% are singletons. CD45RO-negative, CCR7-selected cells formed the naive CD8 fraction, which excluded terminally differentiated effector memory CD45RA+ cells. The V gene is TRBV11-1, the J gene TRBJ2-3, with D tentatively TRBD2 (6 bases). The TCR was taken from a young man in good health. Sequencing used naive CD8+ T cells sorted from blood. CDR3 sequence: CASSLDWASDSTDTQYF. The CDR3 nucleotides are TGTGCCAGCAGCTTAGATTGGGCTAGCGATAGCACAGATACGCAGTATTTT.